A single sample gave rise to the 27 T cell receptor beta chains below, sequenced in a study of cytomegalovirus exposure and HLA in healthy donors. PCR employed 60 Vbeta and 13 Jbeta primers. TCRdb's copy holds only in-frame clones and misses some; the assay was immunoSEQ multiplex PCR. The profile shows approximately 180,000 clones, roughly 86% of them singletons. The sequenced sample was PBMCs. The receptors originated from a young woman in good health and CMV-seronegative.

V gene TRBV7-9 combines with J gene TRBJ1-2, with 7 nucleotides matching TRBD1. This CDR3 has 14 amino acids. CDR1 SEHNR and CDR2 FQNEAQ come from the germline V gene (reference sequence). V shed 7 bases, J shed 5 bases, and the junction held 10 bases outside the gene matches. The CDR3 is CASTRTGTLYGYTF. Here the CDR3 DNA reads TGTGCCAGCACCAGGACAGGAACACTTTATGGCTACACCTTC.

This rearrangement joins TRBV4-1 to TRBJ2-2; a weak D match, TRBD2 (6 bases). V lost 4 bases, J lost 5 bases, and 11 bases lay in between. The CDR3 is 14 residues long. Per germline, CDR1 MGHRA and CDR2 YSYEKL. CDR3 region: CASSLAEGTGELFF. DNA for the CDR3: TGCGCCAGCAGCCTAGCGGAAGGAACCGGGGAGCTGTTTTTT.

The chain recombines TRBV29-1 with TRBJ2-7; D possibly corresponds to TRBD2 (5 bases). V lost 0 bases, J lost 1 base, and 7 bases lay in between. The germline V gene has CDR1 SQVTM and CDR2 ANQGSEA. The CDR3 runs to 13 residues. DNA for the CDR3: TGCAGCGTTGAAGATCGGGGTTCCTACGAGCAGTACTTC. Its translation is CSVEDRGSYEQYF.

The chain joins TRBV25-1 to TRBJ2-6; D remains unclear. The V gene's germline CDR1 is MGHDK and CDR2 SYGVNS. The CDR3 has 17 amino acids. V gave up 3 bases and J gave up 0 bases, with 12 bases separating them. The CDR3 DNA follows: TGTGCCAGCAGTGATCCTCTGAGTCACTCTGGGGCCAACGTCCTGACTTTC. Its translation is CASSDPLSHSGANVLTF.

The chain joins TRBV10-3 to TRBJ1-1; the D gene is possibly TRBD1 (5 bases). The CDR3 is 15 residues long. With 3 bases removed from V and 5 bases from J, the gap between germline ends came to 16 bases. The V gene's germline CDR1 is ENHRY and CDR2 SYGVKD. The CDR3 DNA reads as TGTGCCATCAGTGATTATGGGGGGTTGGTAACTGAAGCTTTCTTT. Encoded protein: CAISDYGGLVTEAFF.

Concerning this clone: A read error may produce the germline difference seen at one junction end. The chain links TRBV7-9 to TRBJ1-3; 7 bases are shared with TRBD1. Germline-derived CDR1 and CDR2 are SEHNR and FQNEAQ (reference sequence). The CDR3 totals 14 residues. DNA for the CDR3: TGTGCCAGCAGCCCCGGGACAGTTGGAGACACCATATATTTT. It is translated as CASSPGTVGDTIYF.

This clone was seen only once. The CDR3 reads CASSLSQGNSPLHF. The CDR3 DNA reads as TGTGCCAGCAGTTTAAGCCAGGGAAATTCACCCCTCCACTTT. The V call is TRBV28, the J call TRBJ1-6, with D perhaps matching TRBD1 (5 bases). The V and J ends lost 2 bases and 7 bases respectively, with 9 bases between them. Germline V CDR1 and CDR2: MDHEN, SYDVKM. The CDR3 is 14 amino acids.

This sequence joins TRBV7-9 and TRBJ2-7, with D tentatively TRBD2 (5 bases). The V gene lost 4 bases and the J gene lost 2 bases, with 15 bases spanning the gap. The CDR3 consists of 15 residues. Germline V lookup: CDR1 SEHNR, CDR2 FQNEAQ (reference sequence). CDR3 in DNA: TGTGCCAGCAGCTCACACAGCGGAGAACCCTACGAGCAGTACTTC. Amino acids: CASSSHSGEPYEQYF. Combining the CDR3 with reference TRBV7-9 and TRBJ2-7 gives the whole variable domain DTGVSQNPRHKITKRGQNVTFRCDPISEHNRLYWYRQTLGQGPEFLTYFQNEAQLEKSRLLSDRFSAERPKGSFSTLEIQRTEQGDSAMYLCASSSHSGEPYEQYFGPGTRLTVT.

This rearrangement joins TRBV4-3 to TRBJ1-1; no clear D. Trimming removed 0 bases at V and 5 bases at J, with 13 bases between. In germline, CDR1 is LGHNA, CDR2 YSLEER. The CDR3 runs to 15 residues. The chain's CDR3 is CASSQEFGGRTEAFF. CDR3 sequence (DNA): TGCGCCAGCAGCCAAGAATTTGGTGGTAGAACTGAAGCTTTCTTT.

The CDR3 coding sequence is TGCGCCAGCAGCCAACAGGGACTAGCCTTCACAGATACGCAGTATTTT. Translated, it gives CASSQQGLAFTDTQYF. The chain uses TRBV4-1 and TRBJ2-3, with 9 bases identical to TRBD2. The ends lost 2 bases at V and 2 bases at J; junction bases unmatched: 5. Germline V lookup: CDR1 MGHRA, CDR2 YSYEKL. The CDR3 length is 16 residues.

This chain uses TRBV29-1 with TRBJ1-1; 8 positions agree with TRBD1. V dropped 6 bases and J dropped 4; count of bases not matched to a gene: 1. The CDR3 runs to 11 residues. The germline V gene has CDR1 SQVTM and CDR2 ANQGSEA. The CDR3 reads CSVRGPTEAFF. CDR3 nucleotide sequence: TGCAGCGTCAGGGGGCCCACTGAAGCTTTCTTT.

This clone was detected a few times. The chain carries TRBV27 and TRBJ2-1; 8 bases map to TRBD2. Germline assignment: CDR1 MNHEY and CDR2 SMNVEV (reference sequence). V trimming: 5 bases; J trimming: 4 bases; junction bases outside the gene matches: 10. The CDR3 is 16 residues long. The CDR3 DNA sequence: TGTGCCAGCAGTCCCCTGAGCGGGAGAGTATACAATGAGCAGTTCTTC. This sequence encodes CASSPLSGRVYNEQFF.

The chain is built from TRBV5-1 and TRBJ1-5; 7 bases map to TRBD1. This CDR3 is 13 amino acids long. Germline assignment: CDR1 SGHRS and CDR2 YFSETQ. The J segment lost 4 bases and the V segment lost 4 bases, leaving 2 bases of the junction unmatched. The CDR3 DNA sequence: TGCGCCAGCAGCGGGGACAGTAATCAGCCCCAGCATTTT. It codes for CASSGDSNQPQHF. Filled out from reference TRBV5-1 and TRBJ1-5, the complete variable domain reads KAGVTQTPRYLIKTRGQQVTLSCSPISGHRSVSWYQQTPGQGLQFLFEYFSETQRNKGNFPGRFSGRQFSNSRSEMNVSTLELGDSALYLCASSGDSNQPQHFGDGTRLSIL.

The chain employs TRBV4-2 and TRBJ2-1, with 10 bases fitting TRBD2. Looked up from germline, CDR1 is LGHNA and CDR2 is YNFKEQ. J lost 7 bases, V lost 0 bases, and 9 bases had no gene match. The CDR3 has 17 amino acids. The CDR3 DNA follows: TGTGCCAGCAGCCAAGATGAAGCGGGAGGGCCGAGGAATGAGCAGTTCTTC. Amino acids: CASSQDEAGGPRNEQFF.

This chain connects TRBV19 to TRBJ2-1; TRBD2 matches 12 bases. Germline V gene data show CDR1 as LNHDA and CDR2 as SQIVND (reference sequence). This CDR3 has 15 amino acids. V lost 4 bases, J lost 10 bases, and 8 bases stayed unmatched. In nucleotides, the CDR3 is TGTGCCAGTAGTACTAGCGGGAGGGGTCTTTGGGAGCAGTTCTTC. It translates to CASSTSGRGLWEQFF. The full variable domain, rest sourced from reference TRBV19 and TRBJ2-1, is DGGITQSPKYLFRKEGQNVTLSCEQNLNHDAMYWYRQDPGQGLRLIYYSQIVNDFQKGDIAEGYSVSREKKESFPLTVTSAQKNPTAFYLCASSTSGRGLWEQFFGPGTRLTVL.

The chain has TRBV2 and TRBJ2-7, with D maybe TRBD1 (5 bases). V was shortened by 6 bases and J by 5 bases, with 11 bases between the two germline ends. The CDR3 runs to 12 residues. CDR1 and CDR2 from the germline V gene are SNHLY and FYNNEI. Written as DNA, the CDR3 is TGTGCCAGCAGGAAGCAGGGTAACGAGCAGTACTTC. Translation gives CASRKQGNEQYF. The full variable domain, with the rest looked up from reference TRBV2 and TRBJ2-7, is EPEVTQTPSHQVTQMGQEVILRCVPISNHLYFYWYRQILGQKVEFLVSFYNNEISEKSEIFDDQFSVERPDGSNFTLKIRSTKLEDSAMYFCASRKQGNEQYFGPGTRLTVT.

This clone was seen just once. The chain has TRBV30 and TRBJ2-2; D might be TRBD1 (5 bases). The CDR3 consists of 13 residues. Germline-derived CDR1 and CDR2 are GTSNPN and SVGIG (reference sequence). The V gene lost 8 bases and the J gene lost 5 bases, with 15 bases spanning the gap. CDR3 sequence reads: CAGAQQETGELFF. In DNA, the CDR3 is TGTGCCGGGGCTCAACAGGAGACCGGGGAGCTGTTTTTT. The whole variable domain, remainder taken from reference TRBV30 and TRBJ2-2, is SQTIHQWPATLVQPVGSPLSLECTVEGTSNPNLYWYRQAAGRGLQLLFYSVGIGQISSEVPQNLSASRPQDRQFILSSKKLLLSDSGFYLCAGAQQETGELFFGEGSRLTVL.

The table lists this clone with a count of one. The rearrangement joins TRBV4-2 to TRBJ1-6; 7 bases match TRBD1. V lost 1 base and J lost 9; bases outside the gene matches: 6. The germline gives CDR1 LGHNA, CDR2 YNFKEQ. This CDR3 comprises 15 residues. The CDR3, as DNA: TGTGCCAGCAGCCAAGCCACAGGGGATAGTTCACCCCTCCACTTT. This encodes CASSQATGDSSPLHF.

The chain uses TRBV27 and TRBJ1-6, with 7 bases aligning to TRBD1. Trimming took 4 bases from V and 0 from J; bases not matched to a gene: 6. Germline-derived CDR1 and CDR2 are MNHEY and SMNVEV (reference sequence). This CDR3 comprises 17 residues. The CDR3 nucleotides are TGTGCCAGCAGTTCACAGGGGCCGAGCTCCTATAATTCACCCCTCCACTTT. Its protein product is CASSSQGPSSYNSPLHF.

The chain couples TRBV28 to TRBJ1-2; TRBD1 is a possible D gene (5 bases). The CDR3 length is 11 residues. Germline lookup yields CDR1 MDHEN and CDR2 SYDVKM. Trimming stripped 3 bases from V and 8 bases from J, with 7 bases between. CDR3 sequence: CASSFTGGYTF. The CDR3 coding sequence is TGTGCCAGCAGTTTTACAGGAGGCTACACCTTC.

The chain employs TRBV6-1 and TRBJ2-7; TRBD1 agrees at 7 bases. Germline CDR1 and CDR2: MNHNS and SASEGT. The junction had 5 bases not matched to a gene; V was cut back by 1 base and J by 5 bases. The CDR3 is 14 residues long. DNA for the CDR3: TGTGCCAGCAGTGAAGAGGCCGACAGGGACGAGCAGTACTTC. It specifies CASSEEADRDEQYF.

This chain connects TRBV9 to TRBJ2-3, with 7 nucleotides matching TRBD2. V shed 0 bases and J 1 base; nucleotides not matched to a gene: 2. Germline V gene sequence: CDR1 SGDLS, CDR2 YYNGEE. The CDR3 covers 15 residues. The CDR3 DNA is TGTGCCAGCAGCGTAGGGGGGAGGGGCACAGATACGCAGTATTTT. As protein: CASSVGGRGTDTQYF.

In the case of this clone: The sample carries other DNA sequences with the same CDR3. This sequence joins TRBV5-4 and TRBJ2-3; 12 bases map to TRBD2. This CDR3 contains 15 residues. V lost 5 bases to trimming and J lost 1 base; unmatched junction nucleotides: 2. CDR1 is SGHNT, CDR2 YYREEE, per germline (reference sequence). The CDR3 bases are TGTGCCAGCAGGCGGACTAGCGGGGGCACAGATACGCAGTATTTT. Amino acids: CASRRTSGGTDTQYF. The variable domain in full, completed from reference TRBV5-4 and TRBJ2-3, reads ETGVTQSPTHLIKTRGQQVTLRCSSQSGHNTVSWYQQALGQGPQFIFQYYREEENGRGNFPPRFSGLQFPNYSSELNVNALELDDSALYLCASRRTSGGTDTQYFGPGTRLTVL.

The chain couples TRBV4-1 to TRBJ2-5, with D hard to call. Germline V CDR1 and CDR2: MGHRA, YSYEKL. Trimming removed 1 base from V and 0 bases from J, with 6 bases in between. The CDR3 has 14 residues. The CDR3 nucleotides read TGCGCCAGCAGCCAAGTAACAGACCAAGAGACCCAGTACTTC. This sequence encodes CASSQVTDQETQYF.

This clone has only a few counts. This chain links TRBV6-6 with TRBJ1-4; unclear D gene. The germline V gene encodes CDR1 MNHNY and CDR2 SVGAGI (reference sequence). The CDR3 has 13 residues. Deletions cut 4 bases from V and 4 bases from J, with 7 bases between. CDR3 coding DNA: TGTGCCAGCAGTTTTGCGGGTAATGAAAAACTGTTTTTT. It specifies CASSFAGNEKLFF.

J is TRBJ2-7 and V is TRBV5-4, with a weak D call TRBD2 (6 bases). The CDR3 is 15 amino acids. The ends were cut back, 6 bases at V and 0 bases at J, with 16 bases in the middle. Germline V gene data show CDR1 as SGHNT and CDR2 as YYREEE (reference sequence). The CDR3 DNA reads TGTGCCAGCACCCCGCGGGATGTGAGCTCCTACGAGCAGTACTTC. Translated, it gives CASTPRDVSSYEQYF.

V and J are TRBV2 and TRBJ2-1, with 11 nucleotides matching TRBD2. This CDR3 spans 13 amino acids. V gave up 4 bases and J gave up 15 bases; unmatched junction bases: 8. In germline, CDR1 is SNHLY, CDR2 FYNNEI. CDR3: CASSAVAGGQVFF. As DNA, the CDR3 is TGTGCCAGCAGTGCGGTAGCGGGAGGGCAGGTGTTCTTC.